This T cell receptor (beta chain) comes out of a study of PD-1 blockade in classical Hodgkin lymphoma. Generated by immunoSEQ multiplex PCR, the TCRdb table keeps only in-frame clones and is missing some. The data contain roughly 50,000 clones, roughly 80% of them singletons. Each of the patients experienced relapse following autologous stem cell transplantation, and their brentuximab vedotin exposure differed. General study results and limits: The study reported lower baseline TCR diversity in newly diagnosed patients than in healthy donors.

This clone was seen only a few times. Its target is unknown. This TCR was sampled from a human donor with classical Hodgkin lymphoma. The sequencing here drew on peripheral blood mononuclear cells (PBMCs), taken at baseline.

Here the CDR3 reads CSVLTGMTYEQYF. The CDR3 region has the DNA TGCAGCGTTCTGACAGGGATGACCTACGAGCAGTACTTC. The chain has TRBV29-1 and TRBJ2-7; 7 bases are shared with TRBD1. J was trimmed by 2 bases and V by 5 bases; bases with no gene match: 6. The length of the CDR3 is 13 residues. Germline-derived CDR1 and CDR2 are SQVTM and ANQGSEA.